The 31 T cell receptor beta chains below come from one sample, sequenced in a study of CD8 T cells in ankylosing spondylitis. TCRdb passed the 5' RACE reads through MiXCR, listing each CDR3 protein once. The data show about 540,000 distinct CDR3 sequences, 12% seen once. No antigen is known for these receptors. Study results and limitations: Roughly eight highly homologous variants made up a TCR beta motif that seemed to typify ankylosing spondylitis blood.

Sample: blood, either unsorted or a sorted T cell fraction (not recorded which). These receptors came from a male donor with ankylosing spondylitis.

The chain uses TRBV4-2 and TRBJ2-1, with 8 bases that match TRBD2. Germline V gene lookup returns CDR1 LGHNA and CDR2 YNFKEQ. V was pared by 0 bases and J by 0 bases, with 10 bases of the junction left unmatched. This CDR3 is 19 amino acids long. The CDR3 spells CASSQEPMLAGSSYNEQFF. CDR3 nucleotide sequence: TGTGCCAGCAGCCAAGAACCTATGCTAGCGGGCAGCTCCTACAATGAGCAGTTCTTC.

This clonotype has at least ten counts. The chain has TRBV5-1 and TRBJ1-2, with 8 positions matching TRBD1. Per germline, CDR1 SGHRS and CDR2 YFSETQ. V lost 4 bases and J lost 4; bases outside the gene matches: 3. CDR3 size: 13 residues. CDR3 nucleotides: TGCGCCAGCAGCCAGGGGGCTGGCTATGGCTACACCTTC. It specifies CASSQGAGYGYTF. Full variable domain (missing parts from reference TRBV5-1 and TRBJ1-2): KAGVTQTPRYLIKTRGQQVTLSCSPISGHRSVSWYQQTPGQGLQFLFEYFSETQRNKGNFPGRFSGRQFSNSRSEMNVSTLELGDSALYLCASSQGAGYGYTFGSGTRLTVV.

Many counts were recorded for this clonotype. This chain uses TRBV5-1 with TRBJ2-5; TRBD2 might be the D (5 bases). Germline values: CDR1 SGHRS, CDR2 YFSETQ. The V and J ends lost 2 bases and 1 base respectively, with 15 bases between them. The CDR3 is made up of 16 amino acids. CDR3 DNA: TGCGCCAGCAGCTTTACCGGAGGCGGCGGCCAAGAGACCCAGTACTTC. Its protein is CASSFTGGGGQETQYF. The full variable domain, completed using reference TRBV5-1 and TRBJ2-5, is KAGVTQTPRYLIKTRGQQVTLSCSPISGHRSVSWYQQTPGQGLQFLFEYFSETQRNKGNFPGRFSGRQFSNSRSEMNVSTLELGDSALYLCASSFTGGGGQETQYFGPGTRLLVL.

This clonotype was observed a handful of times. V and J are TRBV7-2 and TRBJ2-1, with D uncertain. This CDR3 has 15 residues. Trimming removed 2 bases from V and 5 bases from J, with 13 bases in between. CDR1 SGHTA and CDR2 FQGNSA come from the germline V gene. DNA of the CDR3: TGTGCCAGCAGCTTATTAGGGCGAAGGGACAATGAGCAGTTCTTC. As protein: CASSLLGRRDNEQFF.

This clonotype was seen ten or more times. This chain joins TRBV7-9 and TRBJ2-3; D is undetermined. The CDR3 covers 14 residues. Germline CDR1 reads SEHNR; CDR2 reads FQNEAQ (reference sequence). Trimming took off 3 bases at V and 5 bases at J, with 12 bases between the two ends. CDR3 coding DNA: TGTGCCAGCAGCTTGGGTATAGTCCAAGATACGCAGTATTTT. Translation gives CASSLGIVQDTQYF.

The chain joins TRBV5-1 to TRBJ2-1; D ambiguous. The CDR3 is made up of 16 amino acids. V was shortened by 0 bases and J by 4 bases, with 14 bases between the two germline ends. Germline V gives CDR1 SGHRS, CDR2 YFSETQ. CDR3 in amino acids: CASSLASTSGYNEQFF. The DNA of the CDR3 is TGCGCCAGCAGCTTGGCTTCGACCTCGGGTTACAATGAGCAGTTCTTC. The full variable domain, its missing parts supplied by reference TRBV5-1 and TRBJ2-1, is KAGVTQTPRYLIKTRGQQVTLSCSPISGHRSVSWYQQTPGQGLQFLFEYFSETQRNKGNFPGRFSGRQFSNSRSEMNVSTLELGDSALYLCASSLASTSGYNEQFFGPGTRLTVL.

The chain couples TRBV15 to TRBJ1-5; D ambiguous. The V gene lost 5 bases and the J gene lost 4 bases, with 21 bases spanning the gap. Germline V gives CDR1 LNHNV, CDR2 YYDKDF (reference sequence). This CDR3 has 17 amino acids. In DNA form, the CDR3 reads TGTGCCACCAGCCGAGGATCGTTGGCAGGTCATAATCAGCCCCAGCATTTT. Translation gives CATSRGSLAGHNQPQHF.

This clonotype was seen a few times. V is TRBV20-1 and J is TRBJ1-3; D possibly corresponds to TRBD1 (5 bases). This CDR3 comprises 14 residues. Trimming took 5 bases from V and 0 from J, leaving 11 bases between them. Germline V CDR1 and CDR2: DFQATT, SNEGSKA (reference sequence). CDR3 protein: CSAESGSSGNTIYF. The DNA of the CDR3 is TGCAGTGCTGAGTCAGGGAGCTCTGGAAACACCATATATTTT.

The chain couples TRBV5-1 to TRBJ1-1, with D unclear. V lost 0 bases, J lost 4 bases, and 16 bases lay in between. The CDR3 covers 16 residues. In germline, CDR1 is SGHRS, CDR2 YFSETQ. CDR3 protein: CASSLASEGYGTEAFF. CDR3 DNA sequence: TGCGCCAGCAGCTTGGCCTCAGAGGGCTATGGCACTGAAGCTTTCTTT.

This clonotype came up a few times. The rearrangement uses TRBV20-1 and TRBJ1-1, with D unresolved. The CDR3 loop spans 14 amino acids. Trimming removed 7 bases at V and 8 bases at J, with 23 bases between. Germline lookup yields CDR1 DFQATT and CDR2 SNEGSKA (reference sequence). The CDR3 loop reads CSVLLFGKLAEAFF. The CDR3 coding sequence is TGCAGTGTTTTGCTGTTTGGAAAACTGGCAGAAGCTTTCTTT.

This clonotype has more than one count but fewer than ten. The chain uses TRBV18 and TRBJ2-1; 13 bases are a match to TRBD2. The CDR3 is made up of 18 amino acids. Looked up from germline, CDR1 is KGHSH and CDR2 is LQKENI. The trim removed 3 bases at V and 0 bases at J, leaving 5 bases unmatched. CDR3 region: CASSPRTSGSISYNEQFF. The CDR3 DNA reads TGTGCCAGCTCACCCAGGACTAGCGGGAGTATCTCCTACAATGAGCAGTTCTTC.

This clonotype was counted ten times or more. The chain recombines TRBV20-1 with TRBJ2-7; 11 nucleotides line up with TRBD2. Germline V lookup: CDR1 DFQATT, CDR2 SNEGSKA (reference sequence). J was trimmed by 4 bases and V by 2 bases; bases with no gene match: 7. The CDR3 covers 15 residues. The CDR3, as DNA: TGCAGTGCTAGACCGTTAGCGGGAGGGCTTTACGAGCAGTACTTC. Translation gives CSARPLAGGLYEQYF.

The table lists this clonotype with many counts. DNA for the CDR3: TGCAGTGCTAGAGGAACCGGGGCCGGAGGTACCGGCGGTGAGCAGTTCTTC. It is translated as CSARGTGAGGTGGEQFF. The chain joins TRBV20-1 to TRBJ2-1; D is possibly TRBD1 or TRBD2 (5 bases each). Looked up from germline, CDR1 is DFQATT and CDR2 is SNEGSKA (reference sequence). Between the trimmed V and J ends, which lost 1 base and 9 bases, there was a span of 25 bases. The CDR3 is 17 residues long.

The chain combines TRBV14 with TRBJ2-5; a possible D gene is TRBD2 (6 bases). CDR1 SGHDN and CDR2 FVKESK come from the germline V gene. Trimming took 0 bases from V and 4 from J, leaving 12 bases between them. The CDR3 is 15 residues long. Written as DNA, the CDR3 is TGTGCCAGCAGCCAAGATGGTGGGGGACTAGAGACCCAGTACTTC. It specifies CASSQDGGGLETQYF. Variable domain in full (rest from reference TRBV14 and TRBJ2-5): EAGVTQFPSHSVIEKGQTVTLRCDPISGHDNLYWYRRVMGKEIKFLLHFVKESKQDESGMPNNRFLAERTGGTYSTLKVQPAELEDSGVYFCASSQDGGGLETQYFGPGTRLLVL.

This clonotype was recorded many times. The chain carries TRBV7-9 and TRBJ2-7; either TRBD1 or TRBD2 may fit D (6 bases each). Per the germline V gene, CDR1 is SEHNR and CDR2 is FQNEAQ (reference sequence). This CDR3 is 13 amino acids long. Trimming shortened V by 5 bases and J by 7 bases, and 15 bases separated the two germline ends. CDR3 region: CASSRGGSPEQYV. Here the CDR3 DNA reads TGTGCCAGCAGCCGAGGGGGGTCCCCTGAGCAGTACGTC.

The J gene is TRBJ1-1, the V gene TRBV3-1; the D is unclear. The CDR3 totals 13 residues. Germline V gene data show CDR1 as LGHDT and CDR2 as YNNKEL (reference sequence). V lost 7 bases, J lost 2 bases, and 11 bases lay in between. CDR3 sequence: CASTIRGNTEAFF. The CDR3 nucleotides read TGTGCCAGCACGATCCGGGGTAACACTGAAGCTTTCTTT.

The V and J genes are TRBV3-1 and TRBJ1-1; D call uncertain. Germline V gives CDR1 LGHDT, CDR2 YNNKEL (reference sequence). The CDR3 has 13 residues. Trimming removed 2 bases at V and 6 bases at J, with 10 bases between. The CDR3 sequence: CASSQRWVAEAFF. As DNA, the CDR3 is TGTGCCAGCAGCCAAAGGTGGGTGGCTGAAGCTTTCTTT.

The CDR3 here is CASSLVGIRNTEAFF. The CDR3 DNA reads as TGTGCCAGCAGCTTAGTGGGGATTCGGAACACTGAAGCTTTCTTT. The chain couples TRBV7-2 to TRBJ1-1; D ambiguous. Germline V gene lookup returns CDR1 SGHTA and CDR2 FQGNSA. The CDR3 is made up of 15 amino acids. V lost 1 base, J lost 1 base, and 10 bases lay in between.

The V gene is TRBV15, the J gene TRBJ1-6; D is ambiguous. Germline V gives CDR1 LNHNV, CDR2 YYDKDF (reference sequence). V dropped 0 bases and J dropped 11 bases, with 14 bases sitting between them. The CDR3 length is 15 residues. The CDR3 loop reads CATSRDPGHAAPLHF. CDR3 bases: TGTGCCACCAGCAGAGATCCCGGTCATGCAGCACCCCTCCACTTT.

The chain employs TRBV5-6 and TRBJ1-6; D is uncertain. Per germline, CDR1 SGHDT and CDR2 YYEEEE. The CDR3 is made up of 15 amino acids. The V gene lost 4 bases and the J gene lost 7 bases, with 15 bases spanning the gap. CDR3 DNA: TGTGCCAGCAGCCACCGGGAGGGAGGGAATTCACCCCTCCACTTT. It encodes CASSHREGGNSPLHF.

This clonotype was seen only a few times. V usage is TRBV4-2 and J usage is TRBJ2-1; 10 bases map to TRBD2. After removal of 4 bases from V and 2 bases from J, the junction contained 14 bases not matched to a gene. The CDR3 extends over 19 amino acids. CDR1 and CDR2 from the germline V gene are LGHNA and YNFKEQ. Here the CDR3 reads CASSLSGRFIGDAYNEQFF. CDR3 nucleotides: TGTGCCAGCAGCCTTAGCGGGAGGTTTATTGGGGATGCCTACAATGAGCAGTTCTTC.

This clonotype occurred a few times. J is TRBJ2-7 and V is TRBV7-9; the D is unclear. Per germline, CDR1 SEHNR and CDR2 FQNEAQ (reference sequence). This CDR3 is built from 14 residues. Trimming cost V 5 bases and J 0 bases, with 11 bases left between them. Written as DNA, the CDR3 is TGTGCCAGCAGCAATGACTGGAGCTCCTACGAGCAGTACTTC. This sequence encodes CASSNDWSSYEQYF.

The rearrangement uses TRBV7-9 and TRBJ1-2, with D uncertain. The germline V gene has CDR1 SEHNR and CDR2 FQNEAQ (reference sequence). The CDR3 is 12 amino acids. Deletions cut 4 bases from V and 2 bases from J, with 5 bases between. The CDR3 sequence is CASSSENYGYTF. The CDR3, as DNA: TGTGCCAGCAGCTCCGAAAACTATGGCTACACCTTC.

This chain connects TRBV3-1 to TRBJ2-3, with 7 positions matching TRBD2. Germline loops: CDR1 LGHDT, CDR2 YNNKEL (reference sequence). The CDR3 runs 15 residues. The ends lost 5 bases at V and 1 base at J; junction bases unmatched: 6. The CDR3: CASSKTSARTDTQYF. As DNA, the CDR3 is TGTGCCAGCAGCAAAACTAGCGCCCGCACAGATACGCAGTATTTT.

This clonotype came up a few times. V gene TRBV28 combines with J gene TRBJ1-2, with D hard to call. Trimming left V 3 bases short and J 0 bases short, with 5 bases between. This CDR3 has 13 amino acids. CDR1 is MDHEN, CDR2 SYDVKM, per germline. The CDR3 loop reads CASSFRANYGYTF. CDR3 nucleotides: TGTGCCAGCAGTTTTAGAGCTAACTATGGCTACACCTTC.

In its sample, this clonotype was seen a few times. V usage is TRBV20-1 and J usage is TRBJ1-1; TRBD1 matches 8 bases. Germline V CDR1 and CDR2: DFQATT, SNEGSKA (reference sequence). This CDR3 region has 13 residues. Trimming took 5 bases from V and 3 from J; bases not matched to a gene: 5. DNA for the CDR3: TGCAGTGCTCTCAGGGGGCTTGACACTGAAGCTTTCTTT. This codes for CSALRGLDTEAFF.

Many counts were recorded for this clonotype. V usage is TRBV12-3 or TRBV12-4 and J usage is TRBJ2-1, with TRBD2 matching over 8 bases. The CDR3 is made up of 15 amino acids. Trimming cost V 5 bases and J 4 bases; bases outside gene matches: 7. CDR3 residues: CASSLGTSKYNEQFF. The CDR3 bases are TGTGCCAGCAGTCTGGGGACTAGTAAGTACAATGAGCAGTTCTTC.

The chain uses TRBV5-5 and TRBJ2-3; 7 bases map to TRBD2. Losses at the gene ends were 6 bases for V and 3 bases for J; bases not matched to a gene: 10. The CDR3 totals 15 residues. In germline, CDR1 is SGHKS, CDR2 YYEKEE (reference sequence). The CDR3 DNA reads as TGTGCCAGCACCTCTGAGCAGCGGGATACAGATACGCAGTATTTT. It yields the protein CASTSEQRDTDTQYF.

This clonotype has more than one count but fewer than ten. The chain carries TRBV2 and TRBJ2-7, with TRBD2 matching 8 bases. J lost 3 bases, V lost 2 bases, and 6 bases had no gene match. The length of the CDR3 is 15 residues. Germline CDR1 reads SNHLY; CDR2 reads FYNNEI. CDR3 protein: CASSETGRASYEQYF. The CDR3 nucleotides are TGTGCCAGCAGTGAAACCGGGAGGGCCAGCTACGAGCAGTACTTC.

The chain employs TRBV12-5 and TRBJ1-5; TRBD1 matches at 7 bases. Germline lookup yields CDR1 LGHNT and CDR2 FRNRAP. The J segment lost 5 bases and the V segment lost 6 bases, leaving 10 bases of the junction unmatched. There are 15 residues in the CDR3. CDR3 coding DNA: TGTGCTAGTGGCCCAACAGGGGAAGGCTATCAGCCCCAGCATTTT. Translated, it gives CASGPTGEGYQPQHF.

This chain connects TRBV20-1 to TRBJ2-7, with D hard to call. V lost 1 base and J lost 9, with 13 bases in between. Germline CDR1 and CDR2: DFQATT and SNEGSKA (reference sequence). This CDR3 spans 12 amino acids. CDR3 residues: CSARAPLAGQYF. CDR3 DNA: TGCAGTGCTAGAGCCCCCTTGGCAGGGCAGTACTTC.